The entry below describes one T cell receptor (beta chain). Its target is not known. This specimen comes from a study of graft-versus-host responses after intestinal transplantation. Looking at the study overall: Transplants given to recipients were multivisceral, liver-intestinal, or isolated intestinal. Uniformly, recipients were administered anti-thymocyte globulin induction with subsequent tacrolimus and steroids for roughly three years. The study, taken as a whole, reports: Where graft-donor T cell macrochimerism was present, patients had high graft-versus-host to host-versus-graft clonal ratios in allografts.

Trimming took 9 bases from V and 5 from J; bases not matched to a gene: 10. CDR3 length equals 14 residues. The germline CDR1 and CDR2 sequences are MNHNY and SVGAGI (reference sequence). Here immunoSEQ multiplex PCR was the method, and the copy in TCRdb shows in-frame clones only, minus some. The sample consists of tens of thousands of clones, less than 95% of them appearing once. The sequence came from a human donor who was the organ donor for an intestinal transplant. The sample in question was unstimulated CD4+ T cells sorted from spleen or lymph node cells, obtained before transplant. This chain uses TRBV6-6 with TRBJ1-5, with 7 nucleotides matching TRBD1. The CDR3 region is CASSRGLNDQPQHF. The DNA for the CDR3 is TGTGCCAGTTCCAGGGGGTTAAACGATCAGCCCCAGCATTTT.